A single sample is the source of the 24 T cell receptor beta chains below, sequenced in a study of vaccination and CD4 T cells after COVID-19 (dated by TCRdb to between 2021 and 2022). The library was built by means of PCR. The sample was run on an Illumina iSeq 100. TCR sequencing of DNA from cultured CD4+ T cells used the Oncomine TCR Beta short-read assay at the Johns Hopkins FTIC core. TCRdb passed the public sequencing reads through fastp at Q25 and MiXCR, retaining productive beta sequences. CDR3 protein duplicates are merged, each entry listing the most common genes and DNA. This sample lists about 20,000 distinct CDR3 sequences; around 39% were detected once. 9.9% of the sample is held by the ten biggest clonotypes. The time point label here, explained by the study, means: late sampling 161 to 241 days after vaccination in a few convalescent patients. What the treatment or condition label conveys for this sample: approximately 9-day PBMC culture with coronavirus spike peptide pools or control peptides (ViraFEST assay).

Antigens of these TCRs are unknown. The specimen was CD4+ T cells from blood, cultured in vitro, collected about 7 months after SARS-CoV-2 vaccination. The receptors come from a human donor who had recovered from COVID-19.

The chain employs TRBV20-1 and TRBJ2-7; D might be TRBD1 or TRBD2, each matching 5 bases. Germline V gene lookup returns CDR1 DFQATT and CDR2 SNEGSKA (reference sequence). V lost 6 bases to trimming and J lost 2 bases, with 20 bases between them. The CDR3 runs 15 residues. CDR3 protein: CSAPAWDVGTYEQYF. CDR3 bases: TGCAGTGCCCCCGCATGGGACGTCGGTACCTACGAGCAGTACTTC.

In this sample, this clonotype is large (0.1 to 1%). This chain connects TRBV6-2 or TRBV6-3 to TRBJ2-5; tentatively, D is TRBD1 (6 bases). Germline loops: CDR1 MNHEY, CDR2 SVGEGT. Trimming left V 8 bases short and J 3 bases short, with 19 bases between. CDR3 length equals 15 residues. CDR3 sequence reads: CASGSYGQLEETQYF. CDR3 nucleotides: TGTGCCAGCGGGTCTTACGGACAGCTCGAAGAGACCCAGTACTTC.

This clonotype is deemed medium-sized. The chain employs TRBV7-8 and TRBJ2-1; D remains unclear. The CDR3 is 14 residues long. V was clipped by 0 bases and J by 4 bases, with 7 bases between them. Looked up from germline, CDR1 is SGHVS and CDR2 is FQNEAQ. CDR3 DNA: TGTGCCAGCAGCTTAGCGCACTTGTACAATGAGCAGTTCTTC. This sequence encodes CASSLAHLYNEQFF. Drawing the rest from reference TRBV7-8 and TRBJ2-1, the complete variable domain is GAGVSQSPRYKVAKRGQDVALRCDPISGHVSLFWYQQALGQGPEFLTYFQNEAQLDKSGLPSDRFFAERPEGSVSTLKIQRTQQEDSAVYLCASSLAHLYNEQFFGPGTRLTVL.

The chain is built from TRBV24-1 and TRBJ2-2; 8 bases align to TRBD2. The CDR3 is 15 amino acids. Trimming removed 10 bases from V and 3 bases from J; junction bases left unmatched: 9. CDR1 is KGHDR and CDR2 is SFDVKD in the germline V gene. CDR3 sequence: CATKPGGRYTGELFF. The CDR3, as DNA: TGTGCCACTAAACCCGGCGGGAGGTACACCGGGGAGCTGTTTTTT.

CDR3 sequence: CASSRTGELFF. CDR3 in DNA: TGTGCCAGCAGCCGAACCGGGGAGCTGTTTTTT. The V and J genes are TRBV7-6 and TRBJ2-2; D is ambiguous. Germline CDR1 and CDR2: SGHVS and FNYEAQ. V dropped 5 bases and J dropped 5 bases, with 3 bases sitting between them. This CDR3 comprises 11 residues.

The chain couples TRBV10-1 to TRBJ2-3; possibly TRBD1 for D (5 bases). The length of the CDR3 is 14 residues. The V gene lost 2 bases and the J gene lost 6 bases, with 12 bases spanning the gap. Germline CDR1 is WNHNN and CDR2 is SYGVQD (reference sequence). CDR3 coding DNA: TGCGCCAGCAGTGAGAGGGGTGCGCGTGATACGCAGTATTTT. Its translation: CASSERGARDTQYF.

The rearrangement links TRBV6-1 to TRBJ1-2, with 9 bases that match TRBD1. The CDR3 runs 17 residues. V dropped 4 bases and J dropped 3; count of bases not matched to a gene: 12. Germline CDR1 reads MNHNS; CDR2 reads SASEGT. The CDR3, as DNA: TGTGCCAGCAGTGTAAACGCCGGGACAGGGTATGACTATGGCTACACCTTC. Amino acids: CASSVNAGTGYDYGYTF.

This chain joins TRBV19 and TRBJ1-2, with a possible D match to TRBD1 (5 bases). Germline CDR1 LNHDA, CDR2 SQIVND (reference sequence). Deletions cut 3 bases from V and 8 bases from J, with 13 bases between. The CDR3 spans 13 residues. Here the CDR3 DNA reads TGTGCCAGTAGTATCGTAGTAGGGGACGGCTACACCTTC. Translated: CASSIVVGDGYTF.

The J gene is TRBJ1-5, the V gene TRBV7-2, with 9 bases matching TRBD1. The J segment lost 6 bases and the V segment lost 5 bases, leaving 8 bases of the junction unmatched. The CDR3 runs 15 residues. CDR1 is SGHTA, CDR2 FQGNSA, per germline. CDR3 DNA: TGTGCCAGCAGCACAACCGGGACAGGGCTTCAGCCCCAGCATTTT. Protein: CASSTTGTGLQPQHF.

The chain is built from TRBV7-8 and TRBJ2-7, with 12 nucleotides matching TRBD2. Germline loops: CDR1 SGHVS, CDR2 FQNEAQ. This CDR3 spans 18 amino acids. With 6 bases clipped from V and 0 bases from J, the junction kept 12 bases outside the gene matches. This CDR3 is CASSGPSGRAGHSYEQYF. DNA of the CDR3: TGTGCCAGCAGTGGACCTAGCGGGAGGGCCGGGCACTCCTACGAGCAGTACTTC.

The V gene is TRBV28, the J gene TRBJ2-7; no firm D call. V gave up 2 bases and J gave up 3 bases, with 8 bases separating them. The V gene's germline CDR1 is MDHEN and CDR2 SYDVKM. The CDR3 covers 13 residues. The CDR3 DNA follows: TGTGCCAGCAGTTTACCAGGCGTCTACGAGCAGTACTTC. This translates into CASSLPGVYEQYF.

J is TRBJ1-1 and V is TRBV6-1; TRBD1 might be the D (5 bases). The germline V gene has CDR1 MNHNS and CDR2 SASEGT. The V end was cut by 6 bases, the J end by 4 bases, with 15 bases between. CDR3 length: 14 residues. The CDR3 loop reads CASSPRVGVTEAFF. As DNA, the CDR3 is TGTGCCAGCAGCCCCAGGGTAGGGGTCACTGAAGCTTTCTTT.

The chain uses TRBV6-1 and TRBJ1-5, with D tentatively TRBD1 (6 bases). V gave up 6 bases and J gave up 7 bases, with 13 bases separating them. Per germline, CDR1 MNHNS and CDR2 SASEGT. The CDR3 has 13 amino acids. The CDR3 loop is CASRIRGEQPQHF. CDR3 nucleotides: TGTGCCAGCAGGATCAGGGGTGAGCAGCCCCAGCATTTT.

In its sample, this clonotype ranks as medium-sized. The chain carries TRBV20-1 and TRBJ1-5, with D maybe TRBD1 (6 bases). Germline V gene data show CDR1 as DFQATT and CDR2 as SNEGSKA (reference sequence). The length of the CDR3 is 15 residues. Trimming removed 1 base at V and 0 bases at J, with 10 bases between. The CDR3 loop is CSARVTGHSNQPQHF. CDR3 coding DNA: TGCAGTGCTAGAGTGACGGGACATAGCAATCAGCCCCAGCATTTT.

The V and J genes are TRBV30 and TRBJ1-1; D not certain. Germline V gives CDR1 GTSNPN, CDR2 SVGIG (reference sequence). This CDR3 contains 13 residues. Trimming cost V 0 bases and J 1 base, with 6 bases left between them. The CDR3 DNA reads TGTGCCTGGAGTGTACAAGAGAACACTGAAGCTTTCTTT. The encoded protein is CAWSVQENTEAFF.

The genes are TRBV24-1 and TRBJ2-3; D is possibly TRBD2 (5 bases). This CDR3 comprises 14 residues. Germline CDR1 is KGHDR and CDR2 is SFDVKD. Between the trimmed V and J ends, which lost 2 bases and 6 bases, there was a span of 11 bases. CDR3 in DNA: TGTGCCACCAGTGATTCCCCGTCGGGGGATACGCAGTATTTT. Amino acid sequence: CATSDSPSGDTQYF.

This clonotype showed up just a few times. J is TRBJ2-3 and V is TRBV6-1; 9 nucleotides align to TRBD1. CDR3 length: 13 amino acids. Germline assignment: CDR1 MNHNS and CDR2 SASEGT. J lost 3 bases, V lost 6 bases, and 1 base had no gene match. In DNA, the CDR3 is TGTGCCAGCAGAGGACAGGGGACAGATACGCAGTATTTT. Amino acid sequence: CASRGQGTDTQYF.

The rearrangement uses TRBV20-1 and TRBJ1-1; TRBD1 aligns across 9 bases. This CDR3 is built from 14 residues. After removal of 1 base from V and 7 bases from J, the junction contained 7 bases not matched to a gene. Germline V CDR1 and CDR2: DFQATT, SNEGSKA (reference sequence). The CDR3 loop is CSARGGQGLNEAFF. CDR3 bases: TGCAGTGCTAGAGGGGGACAGGGTTTAAATGAAGCTTTCTTT.

The chain joins TRBV7-2 to TRBJ1-1, with 10 bases that match TRBD1. Germline values: CDR1 SGHTA, CDR2 FQGNSA. The CDR3 runs 14 residues. V lost 5 bases to trimming and J lost 4 bases; unmatched junction nucleotides: 4. The CDR3 loop reads CASSRRTGGTEAFF. The CDR3 DNA is TGTGCCAGCAGCCGTAGGACAGGGGGCACTGAAGCTTTCTTT.

The rearrangement uses TRBV19 and TRBJ2-7; 11 bases match TRBD2. The CDR3 runs to 17 residues. Germline V gene lookup returns CDR1 LNHDA and CDR2 SQIVND (reference sequence). V was pared by 1 base and J by 10 bases, with 15 bases of the junction left unmatched. The CDR3 nucleotides are TGTGCCAGTAGTATAGGGGGGACTAGCGGACAATCCTACGTACAGTACTTC. This translates into CASSIGGTSGQSYVQYF.

V and J are TRBV20-1 and TRBJ2-1, with 8 bases identical to TRBD2. CDR1 DFQATT and CDR2 SNEGSKA come from the germline V gene (reference sequence). The length of the CDR3 is 14 residues. With V trimmed by 6 bases and J by 8 bases, 12 bases remained unmatched. CDR3 residues: CSAPTPLADDEQFF. The CDR3 DNA is TGCAGTGCACCAACCCCACTAGCGGACGATGAGCAGTTCTTC.

The chain couples TRBV6-1 to TRBJ2-1, with a weak D call TRBD2 (6 bases). V lost 6 bases and J lost 7, with 10 bases in between. The CDR3 consists of 12 residues. The germline V gene has CDR1 MNHNS and CDR2 SASEGT. The CDR3 DNA reads as TGTGCCAGCAGCCGACTAGGGAATGAGCAGTTCTTC. This gives the protein CASSRLGNEQFF.

This clonotype was found a few times. The chain links TRBV6-2 or TRBV6-3 to TRBJ2-7, with a weak D call TRBD1 (5 bases). The CDR3 spans 13 residues. Germline V gene sequence: CDR1 MNHEY, CDR2 SVGEGT. The V end was cut by 2 bases, the J end by 7 bases, with 12 bases between. CDR3 in DNA: TGTGCCAGCAGTTACGTAGGGGCGCGGGAGCAGTACTTC. This sequence encodes CASSYVGAREQYF.

This clonotype was detected only a few times. This chain connects TRBV20-1 to TRBJ2-3; TRBD2 matches 7 bases. This CDR3 is 15 amino acids long. The V and J ends lost 2 bases and 0 bases, in that order; junction bases with no gene match: 5. CDR1 DFQATT and CDR2 SNEGSKA come from the germline V gene (reference sequence). The CDR3 sequence: CSARSSGGSTDTQYF. For the CDR3, the DNA is TGCAGTGCTAGATCTAGCGGAGGTAGCACAGATACGCAGTATTTT.